Shown below are 20 T cell receptor beta chains from a single sample sequenced in a study of cytomegalovirus exposure and HLA in healthy donors. Sequencing was performed with immunoSEQ multiplex PCR; in TCRdb, only in-frame clones are kept and a portion is missing. The profile covers over 150,000 clones, with 70% to 90% appearing a single time and about a fifth taken by the ten largest. Sequencing was performed on PBMCs. These receptors all stem from a man younger than 35 in good health and CMV-seropositive.

This clone was detected once. The chain joins TRBV6-5 to TRBJ1-2; D perhaps matches TRBD1 (5 bases). From germline, CDR1 is MNHEY and CDR2 SVGAGI. V lost 0 bases, J lost 7 bases, and 15 bases lay in between. CDR3 length: 15 amino acids. The CDR3 DNA follows: TGTGCCAGCAGTTACTCGAAGGGGATCAAGGGTGGCTACACCTTC. Translating it yields CASSYSKGIKGGYTF.

The chain combines TRBV2 with TRBJ1-5, with D possibly being TRBD1 (5 bases). The CDR3 is 15 residues long. Trimming shortened V by 4 bases and J by 2 bases, and 12 bases separated the two germline ends. The germline V gene encodes CDR1 SNHLY and CDR2 FYNNEI. CDR3 sequence: CASSAQGRGNQPQHF. The CDR3 nucleotides are TGTGCCAGCAGTGCCCAGGGCCGGGGCAATCAGCCCCAGCATTTT.

The chain is built from TRBV6-5 and TRBJ1-3; possible D gene TRBD1, 6 bases. Germline loops: CDR1 MNHEY, CDR2 SVGAGI. The CDR3 is made up of 16 amino acids. V was pared by 2 bases and J by 0 bases, with 11 bases between. This CDR3 reads CASSYGGAASGNTIYF. DNA for the CDR3: TGTGCCAGCAGTTACGGGGGGGCCGCCTCTGGAAACACCATATATTTT.

This chain uses TRBV4-3 with TRBJ1-3; unclear D gene. The CDR3 extends over 15 amino acids. V dropped 1 base and J dropped 0 bases, with 7 bases sitting between them. CDR1 and CDR2 (germline): LGHNA, YSLEER. In DNA form, the CDR3 reads TGCGCCAGCAGCCAAGGCTTCAGCTCTGGAAACACCATATATTTT. Protein product: CASSQGFSSGNTIYF.

This rearrangement joins TRBV5-1 to TRBJ2-5; D unresolved. The germline V gene encodes CDR1 SGHRS and CDR2 YFSETQ. The CDR3 is 14 amino acids. The germline V and J ends were trimmed by 0 bases and 5 bases, with 11 bases remaining between them. The CDR3 DNA follows: TGCGCCAGCAGCTTGGGGTTAGCATGGGAGACCCAGTACTTC. Encoded protein: CASSLGLAWETQYF.

CDR3 DNA sequence: TGTGCCACCAGCATCAGGACAGGAGCCTACGAGCAGTACTTC. Translated, it gives CATSIRTGAYEQYF. The chain recombines TRBV15 with TRBJ2-7; TRBD1 matches 7 bases. The V segment lost 4 bases and the J segment 2 bases; nucleotides outside the gene matches: 5. The germline V gene has CDR1 LNHNV and CDR2 YYDKDF (reference sequence). The CDR3 runs to 14 residues.

This clone was counted between two and nine times. This rearrangement joins TRBV2 to TRBJ1-2, with TRBD1 identical over 7 bases. V shed 6 bases, J shed 7 bases, and the junction held 8 bases outside the gene matches. Per the germline V gene, CDR1 is SNHLY and CDR2 is FYNNEI. The CDR3 spans 13 residues. The CDR3 protein is CASSSDRDGGYTF. For the CDR3, the DNA is TGTGCCAGCAGCTCCGACAGGGACGGTGGCTACACCTTC.

The chain is built from TRBV18 and TRBJ2-7; 9 bases agree with TRBD1. The CDR3 covers 14 residues. J was trimmed by 2 bases and V by 5 bases; bases with no gene match: 4. Germline lookup yields CDR1 KGHSH and CDR2 LQKENI. This CDR3 is CASSEQGATYEQYF. CDR3 nucleotides: TGTGCCAGCTCAGAACAGGGGGCAACCTACGAGCAGTACTTC. The variable domain in full, completed from reference TRBV18 and TRBJ2-7, reads NAGVMQNPRHLVRRRGQEARLRCSPMKGHSHVYWYRQLPEEGLKFMVYLQKENIIDESGMPKERFSAEFPKEGPSILRIQQVVRGDSAAYFCASSEQGATYEQYFGPGTRLTVT.

This clone appeared once. The V gene is TRBV5-5, the J gene TRBJ2-3; TRBD1 is a possible D gene (5 bases). CDR3 length: 15 amino acids. Trimming shortened V by 1 base and J by 2 bases, and 11 bases separated the two germline ends. CDR1 SGHKS and CDR2 YYEKEE come from the germline V gene (reference sequence). CDR3 sequence: CASSLWTTNTDTQYF. CDR3 in DNA: TGTGCCAGCAGCTTGTGGACAACCAACACAGATACGCAGTATTTT.

V usage is TRBV7-2 and J usage is TRBJ2-1; D is ambiguous. The ends were cut back, 1 base at V and 6 bases at J, with 4 bases in the middle. There are 12 residues in the CDR3. Germline V gene sequence: CDR1 SGHTA, CDR2 FQGNSA. As DNA, the CDR3 is TGTGCCAGCAGCTTAGTATTCAATGAGCAGTTCTTC. Translated: CASSLVFNEQFF.

This chain connects TRBV4-1 to TRBJ2-7; the match to TRBD1 covers 7 bases. The CDR3 length is 15 residues. Per the germline V gene, CDR1 is MGHRA and CDR2 is YSYEKL. Trimming cost V 5 bases and J 3 bases; bases outside gene matches: 10. The CDR3 DNA sequence: TGCGCCAGCAGCGCCTCGACAGGGAACCTCTACGAGCAGTACTTC. Translating gives CASSASTGNLYEQYF.

V is TRBV5-1 and J is TRBJ1-1; D might be TRBD1 (5 bases). V lost 7 bases and J 10 bases, leaving 23 bases between the germline ends. This CDR3 spans 14 amino acids. The germline gives CDR1 SGHRS, CDR2 YFSETQ. The CDR3: CASAGEIGGGAAFF. The CDR3 DNA sequence: TGCGCCAGCGCTGGTGAGATCGGTGGAGGGGCAGCTTTCTTT.

The chain employs TRBV15 and TRBJ1-2, with D perhaps matching TRBD1 (6 bases). From germline, CDR1 is LNHNV and CDR2 YYDKDF (reference sequence). CDR3 length equals 14 residues. The germline V and J ends were trimmed by 5 bases and 2 bases, with 12 bases remaining between them. CDR3 residues: CATSAGQWNYGYTF. CDR3 nucleotide sequence: TGTGCCACCAGCGCCGGACAGTGGAACTATGGCTACACCTTC. Using reference TRBV15 and TRBJ1-2 for the parts outside the CDR3, the full variable domain is DAMVIQNPRYQVTQFGKPVTLSCSQTLNHNVMYWYQQKSSQAPKLLFHYYDKDFNNEADTPDNFQSRRPNTSFCFLDIRSPGLGDTAMYLCATSAGQWNYGYTFGSGTRLTVV.

This chain connects TRBV10-3 to TRBJ2-1, with 9 bases lining up with TRBD2. The CDR3 contains 15 residues. CDR1 is ENHRY, CDR2 SYGVKD, per germline. Trimming cost V 5 bases and J 7 bases; bases outside gene matches: 9. In DNA form, the CDR3 reads TGTGCCATCAGTAGGACTAGCGCGAGCTCTAATGAGCAGTTCTTC. Its protein product is CAISRTSASSNEQFF.

Only one count was recorded for this clone. This chain connects TRBV9 to TRBJ1-2; 7 bases agree with TRBD1. The CDR3 has 16 amino acids. Losses at the gene ends were 5 bases for V and 3 bases for J; bases not matched to a gene: 13. Germline V gene lookup returns CDR1 SGDLS and CDR2 YYNGEE. Here the CDR3 reads CASRKTGVGVYYGYTF. In nucleotides, the CDR3 is TGTGCCAGCAGAAAAACAGGGGTGGGGGTATACTATGGCTACACCTTC.

Notes on this clone: Other DNA sequences in the sample encode the same CDR3. The CDR3 bases are TGTGCCAGCAGCGTAGGAGGCGGGACTGGGGCTTTCTTT. Residues: CASSVGGGTGAFF. The chain links TRBV9 to TRBJ1-1; D perhaps matches TRBD1 (5 bases). V lost 0 bases, J lost 11 bases, and 14 bases lay in between. The CDR3 covers 13 residues. Germline V gene sequence: CDR1 SGDLS, CDR2 YYNGEE.

V gene TRBV14 combines with J gene TRBJ2-2; D not certain. CDR3 size: 13 residues. The ends were cut back, 2 bases at V and 4 bases at J, with 5 bases in the middle. Germline values: CDR1 SGHDN, CDR2 FVKESK. CDR3 coding DNA: TGTGCCAGCAGCCAAACAGTCACCGGGGAGCTGTTTTTT. Protein: CASSQTVTGELFF. The full variable domain, in which reference TRBV14 and TRBJ2-2 provide the parts outside the CDR3, is EAGVTQFPSHSVIEKGQTVTLRCDPISGHDNLYWYRRVMGKEIKFLLHFVKESKQDESGMPNNRFLAERTGGTYSTLKVQPAELEDSGVYFCASSQTVTGELFFGEGSRLTVL.

This sequence joins TRBV27 and TRBJ2-7; 7 nucleotides align to TRBD2. Per germline, CDR1 MNHEY and CDR2 SMNVEV (reference sequence). CDR3 length: 16 amino acids. The V segment lost 5 bases and the J segment 7 bases; nucleotides outside the gene matches: 17. Here the CDR3 reads CASSLGGTGGLREQYF. In DNA form, the CDR3 reads TGTGCCAGCAGTCTGGGGGGTACGGGGGGTCTTCGGGAGCAGTACTTC.

The chain employs TRBV5-1 and TRBJ1-2; D is possibly TRBD1 (6 bases). There are 13 residues in the CDR3. Deletions cut 4 bases from V and 1 base from J, with 8 bases between. Germline CDR1 and CDR2: SGHRS and YFSETQ. CDR3 nucleotide sequence: TGCGCCAGCAGCCACAGGGTTAACTATGGCTACACCTTC. Translation: CASSHRVNYGYTF.

The chain combines TRBV15 with TRBJ2-7, with D unclear. This CDR3 region has 17 residues. Trimming left V 0 bases short and J 0 bases short, with 15 bases between. Germline V gene sequence: CDR1 LNHNV, CDR2 YYDKDF (reference sequence). CDR3 bases: TGTGCCACCAGCAGAGAAGACTCCGCGAACATCTCCTACGAGCAGTACTTC. Residues: CATSREDSANISYEQYF.